The source of this T cell receptor (beta chain) is a study of T-cell memory formation after mild COVID-19. Study information: TCR clustering was largely donor specific.

Whole-study findings and limits: Later expanders leaned CD4+, whereas day 15 to 85 contracting clones were balanced CD4/CD8. Cross-reactive memory apparently joined, as some responding clones appeared in pre-infection memory.

Germline CDR1 reads MGHRA; CDR2 reads YSYEKL. CDR3 length equals 12 residues. The V end lost 0 bases, the J end lost 8 bases, and 5 bases lay between the germline ends. Comment on this clonotype: What it recognizes is unknown.

TCRdb re-derived calls from the 5' RACE reads in MiXCR, one entry per CDR3 protein. The table has under 650,000 distinct CDR3 sequences, approximately 18% seen once; the top ten hold around 13%. The sample was PBMCs or a T cell subset sorted from them (not recorded which). This sequence originates from an adult woman who had mild COVID-19 (a few samples of this study predate the infection). Cell type and time point are not known. V and J are TRBV4-1 and TRBJ2-1, with D unclear. CDR3 sequence (DNA): TGCGCCAGCAGCCAAGATGCGGATGAGCAGTTCTTC. Translation: CASSQDADEQFF.